The count of the clone carrying this T cell receptor beta chain is one. Its antigen is currently unknown. These data originate in a study of T cell responses to AZD1222 COVID-19 vaccine. Sequencing was performed with immunoSEQ multiplex PCR; in TCRdb, only in-frame clones are kept and a portion is missing. The repertoire consists of about 150,000 clones, with 90% occurring once and the leading ten covering approximately 3%. With 3 bases removed from V and 5 bases from J, the gap between germline ends came to 9 bases. This CDR3 region has 13 residues. Looked up from germline, CDR1 is KGHDR and CDR2 is SFDVKD. Regarding the study as a whole: White British people made up most donors, females outnumbered males, and clonal diversity was possibly underestimated. Spike-specific TCR repertoires showed rising breadth and depth after two AZD1222 doses. At study baseline, merely six AZD1222 recipients were seropositive.

The chain has TRBV24-1 and TRBJ1-2; D gene ambiguous. The sequence came from an adult who received the AZD1222 COVID-19 vaccine. The sequences come from peripheral blood, collected 28 days after the second AZD1222 dose. The CDR3: CATSDAAEYGYTF. The CDR3 DNA is TGTGCCACCAGTGATGCGGCAGAATATGGCTACACCTTC.